These T cell receptor beta chains were read from a single sample in a study of blood T cell repertoires in COVID-19. Assay used: immunoSEQ multiplex PCR; TCRdb lists only in-frame clones, some missing. The table lists a few hundred thousand clones, about 88% of them singletons. The source material was PBMCs or T cells enriched from blood (not recorded which). The source of these receptors is a woman between 55 and 75 years old in a cohort exposed to, infected with or recovered from COVID-19 (not recorded which). CDR3s include the opening cysteine and the closing phenylalanine or tryptophan. D genes are given only for firm matches. Some rows mark clone size as missing; the rest say once, few, many or name a class of expanded clone.

J gene	D gene	clone size	V gene	CDR3 protein	CDR3 DNA
TRBJ1-1	TRBD1	NA	TRBV5-1	CASSIQGAEGTEAFF	TGCGCCAGCAGCATACAGGGGGCGGAGGGCACTGAAGCTTTCTTT
TRBJ1-1	NA	NA	TRBV5-1	CASSLDRSKNTEAFF	TGCGCCAGCAGCTTGGACAGGTCCAAGAACACTGAAGCTTTCTTT
TRBJ2-5	NA	NA	TRBV3-1/TRBV3-2	CAIDTGTSEGTQYF	TGTGCCATTGATACCGGGACTTCGGAGGGGACCCAGTACTTC
TRBJ2-1	TRBD2	NA	TRBV9	CASRGTSGSDEQFF	TGTGCCAGCAGGGGGACTAGCGGGAGTGATGAGCAGTTCTTC
TRBJ2-7	TRBD2	NA	TRBV24-1	CATSQASGRNEQYF	TGTGCCACCAGTCAGGCTAGCGGGAGGAACGAGCAGTACTTC
TRBJ1-6	NA	NA	TRBV18	CASSADRINNSPLHF	TGTGCCAGCTCAGCCGACAGAATCAATAATTCACCCCTCCACTTT
TRBJ2-3	NA	NA	TRBV9	CASSGSATDTQYF	TGTGCCAGCAGCGGGAGCGCGACAGATACGCAGTATTTT
TRBJ2-7	TRBD2	NA	TRBV6-5	CASLTSAYEQYF	TGTGCCAGCCTGACTAGCGCCTACGAGCAGTACTTC
TRBJ1-1	NA	NA	TRBV28	CARQGRVCEAFF	TGTGCCAGACAGGGAAGGGTTTGTGAAGCTTTCTTT
TRBJ2-3	NA	NA	TRBV14	CASSQDLGEGGTDTQYF	TGTGCCAGCAGCCAAGATCTTGGGGAAGGGGGCACAGATACGCAGTATTTT
TRBJ2-7	TRBD2	NA	TRBV5-6	CASSLVFGTSTYEQYF	TGTGCCAGCAGCTTGGTATTCGGGACTAGTACCTACGAGCAGTACTTC
TRBJ2-7	NA	NA	TRBV2	CASSPNYEQYF	TGTGCCAGCAGTCCCAACTACGAGCAGTACTTC
TRBJ2-4	TRBD2	NA	TRBV27	CASSLSLAGKNIQYF	TGTGCCAGCAGTTTATCGTTAGCGGGTAAAAACATTCAGTACTTC
TRBJ2-1	TRBD1	NA	TRBV27	CASSLLVRDRGQREQFF	TGTGCCAGCAGTTTACTCGTCCGGGACAGGGGGCAACGTGAGCAGTTCTTC
TRBJ1-3	NA	NA	TRBV5-1	CASSLAGTTGGNTIYF	TGCGCCAGCAGCTTGGCGGGGACGACAGGAGGAAACACCATATATTTT
TRBJ1-2	TRBD1	NA	TRBV9	CASSVEGGGAGGYTF	TGTGCCAGCAGCGTAGAAGGAGGGGGCGCCGGTGGCTACACCTTC
TRBJ2-7	TRBD2	NA	TRBV7-2	CASSGTSIYEQYF	TGTGCCAGCAGCGGGACTAGTATCTACGAGCAGTACTTC
TRBJ1-6	NA	NA	TRBV7-3	CASSLSGNSPLHF	TGTGCCAGCAGCTTAAGCGGTAATTCACCCCTCCACTTT
TRBJ2-2	TRBD2	NA	TRBV6-5	CASRGLAAMAGELFF	TGTGCCAGCAGGGGACTAGCGGCCATGGCCGGGGAGCTGTTTTTT
TRBJ2-7	NA	NA	TRBV4-3	CASSQEARSSEQYF	TGCGCCAGCAGCCAAGAGGCGCGGTCCTCCGAGCAGTACTTC
TRBJ2-1	NA	once	TRBV28	CASSLPVTYNEQFF	TGTGCCAGCAGTTTACCGGTAACCTACAATGAGCAGTTCTTC
TRBJ2-1	TRBD2	NA	TRBV15	CATSRAAGGYNEQFF	TGTGCCACCAGCAGAGCCGCGGGGGGCTACAATGAGCAGTTCTTC
TRBJ2-4	TRBD2	NA	TRBV27	CASSLLGGLAGGRAKNIQYF	TGTGCCAGCAGTTTATTGGGGGGACTAGCGGGAGGCCGAGCCAAAAACATTCAGTACTTC
TRBJ1-1	TRBD1	NA	TRBV7-2	CASSLDRGREAFF	TGTGCCAGCAGCTTAGACAGGGGAAGAGAAGCTTTCTTT
TRBJ1-1	NA	NA	TRBV2	CASTLRSVEAFF	TGTGCCAGCACCCTCCGTTCGGTTGAAGCTTTCTTT
TRBJ1-1	NA	NA	TRBV5-1	CASSSGGTEAFF	TGCGCCAGCAGCTCCGGGGGTACTGAAGCTTTCTTT
TRBJ2-1	TRBD2	NA	TRBV6-4	CASTREGGSNEQFF	TGTGCCAGCACTCGGGAGGGGGGATCGAATGAGCAGTTCTTC
TRBJ1-6	TRBD1	NA	TRBV30	CAWEARTGGYSPLHF	TGTGCCTGGGAGGCCAGGACAGGGGGTTATTCACCCCTCCACTTT
TRBJ1-2	NA	NA	TRBV19	CASLRRGGSYGYTF	TGTGCCAGCCTACGCCGGGGGGGTAGTTATGGCTACACCTTC
TRBJ2-3	TRBD1	NA	TRBV9	CASSADRDRDTDTQYF	TGTGCCAGCAGCGCGGACCGGGACAGGGATACAGATACGCAGTATTTT
TRBJ1-5	TRBD1	NA	TRBV28	CASSHSGTGAPFSNQPQHF	TGTGCCAGCAGTCACTCCGGGACAGGGGCCCCCTTTAGCAATCAGCCCCAGCATTTT
TRBJ2-4	TRBD2	NA	TRBV4-3	CASSQDSPSLAGENIQYF	TGCGCCAGCAGCCAAGATTCCCCCTCTCTAGCGGGGGAAAACATTCAGTACTTC
TRBJ1-5	TRBD1	NA	TRBV6-5	CASRQGASNQPQHF	TGTGCCAGCAGACAGGGGGCCAGCAATCAGCCCCAGCATTTT
TRBJ2-3	NA	NA	TRBV2	CASIEAAGTDTQYF	TGTGCCAGCATCGAGGCGGCGGGGACAGATACGCAGTATTTT
TRBJ2-7	NA	NA	TRBV2	CASRSTGVLSYEQYF	TGTGCCAGCAGGTCGACAGGCGTCCTATCCTACGAGCAGTACTTC
TRBJ1-6	TRBD1	NA	TRBV5-1	CASSRGTGANSPLHF	TGCGCCAGCAGCCGGGGCACAGGGGCTAATTCACCCCTCCACTTT
TRBJ1-2	NA	NA	TRBV19	CASSRYGYTF	TGTGCCAGTAGTCGCTATGGCTACACCTTC
TRBJ1-1	NA	NA	TRBV27	CASTLGAGAGTEAFF	TGTGCCAGCACTCTAGGGGCAGGGGCCGGGACTGAAGCTTTCTTT
TRBJ2-1	TRBD2	NA	TRBV2	CASRALAGAHNEQFF	TGTGCCAGCAGAGCCCTAGCGGGAGCCCACAATGAGCAGTTCTTC